This entry lists 29 T cell receptor beta chains sequenced from one sample in a study of T cells in Graves' hyperthyroidism and ophthalmopathy (dated by TCRdb to about 2019). Libraries came from multiplex PCR. Instrument on record: Illumina HiSeq 2000. TCR beta CDR3 regions were amplified from RNA transcripts. The TCR CDR3 was subjected to a first round of RT-PCR using the HTBI primer set and the Qiagen OneStep RT-PCR kit. In-frame beta chains were kept once TCRdb had trimmed the public reads at Q25 with fastp and called clones with MiXCR. All rows with the same CDR3 protein become a single entry with the most common DNA and genes. The sample table holds fewer than 450,000 distinct CDR3 sequences, of which about a sixth were seen once. In total, the top ten clones hold around 35% of the sample. The material sequenced was blood. All receptors derive from a woman aged 25 to 39 with Graves' hyperthyroidism that later progressed to Graves' ophthalmopathy.

The table lists this clonotype with many counts. The J gene is TRBJ1-5, the V gene TRBV19; the D gene is possibly TRBD1 (5 bases). This CDR3 contains 13 residues. Per germline, CDR1 LNHDA and CDR2 SQIVND (reference sequence). Trimming took off 9 bases at V and 4 bases at J, with 13 bases between the two ends. The CDR3 DNA reads TGTGCCAGCGGAAAACAGGAGAATCAGCCCCAGCATTTT. It specifies CASGKQENQPQHF.

This clonotype was counted at least ten times. The chain couples TRBV27 to TRBJ2-7; TRBD2 matches 11 bases. From germline, CDR1 is MNHEY and CDR2 SMNVEV (reference sequence). Trimming at V came to 4 bases and at J to 0 bases, leaving 11 bases not matched to a gene. This CDR3 region has 18 residues. The CDR3 here is CASSSLNLAGGHSYEQYF. CDR3 DNA sequence: TGTGCCAGCAGTTCCCTCAATCTAGCGGGGGGCCACTCCTACGAGCAGTACTTC.

Many counts were recorded for this clonotype. The V call is TRBV2, the J call TRBJ1-4, with 7 bases lining up with TRBD1. Germline V gene lookup returns CDR1 SNHLY and CDR2 FYNNEI. V trimming: 8 bases; J trimming: 5 bases; junction bases outside the gene matches: 8. This CDR3 has 14 residues. The CDR3 DNA reads TGTGCCAGCCACCCGGGACAGCCGAATGAAAAACTGTTTTTT. This codes for CASHPGQPNEKLFF.

This clonotype came up many times. Compared with germline, one end of the junction differs, possibly owing to a read error. V and J are TRBV2 and TRBJ2-5; possibly TRBD2 for D (5 bases). The germline V gene encodes CDR1 SNHLY and CDR2 FYNNEI. The length of the CDR3 is 14 residues. The CDR3 coding sequence is TGCGCCAGCAGTGAGGCCCCGGGGAAAGAGACCCAGTACTTC. This codes for CASSEAPGKETQYF.

The chain employs TRBV25-1 and TRBJ2-4, with D hard to call. The CDR3 loop spans 13 amino acids. V gave up 3 bases and J gave up 0 bases, with 3 bases separating them. In germline, CDR1 is MGHDK, CDR2 SYGVNS. The CDR3 loop is CASSDIAKNIQYF. The CDR3 DNA reads TGTGCCAGCAGTGATATAGCCAAAAACATTCAGTACTTC.

On this clonotype itself: An end of the junction differs from the germline gene, which may be a read error. V and J are TRBV3-1 and TRBJ2-1; D is perhaps TRBD1 or TRBD2 (5 bases each). CDR1 is LGHDT, CDR2 YNNKEL, per germline (reference sequence). CDR3 length: 17 residues. The CDR3 protein is CASSQDMGLAIYSEQFF. In DNA form, the CDR3 reads TGTGCCAGCAGCCAAGATATGGGGCTAGCAATCTACAGTGAGCAGTTCTTC.

J is TRBJ2-2 and V is TRBV15; TRBD2 matches 12 bases. The CDR3 totals 18 residues. The V gene end was trimmed by 0 bases and the J gene end by 7 bases; junction bases not matched to a gene: 9. Per germline, CDR1 LNHNV and CDR2 YYDKDF (reference sequence). CDR3: CATSRDRLAGGPSGELFF. The CDR3 nucleotides are TGTGCCACCAGCAGAGATCGCCTAGCGGGGGGGCCGAGCGGGGAGCTGTTTTTT. The whole variable domain, remainder taken from reference TRBV15 and TRBJ2-2, is DAMVIQNPRYQVTQFGKPVTLSCSQTLNHNVMYWYQQKSSQAPKLLFHYYDKDFNNEADTPDNFQSRRPNTSFCFLDIRSPGLGDTAMYLCATSRDRLAGGPSGELFFGEGSRLTVL.

The chain employs TRBV6-5 and TRBJ2-2, with TRBD2 as a possible D gene (6 bases). Per the germline V gene, CDR1 is MNHEY and CDR2 is SVGAGI. The CDR3 loop spans 17 amino acids. Trimming took off 0 bases at V and 0 bases at J, with 11 bases between the two ends. CDR3 residues: CASSYSAQRANTGELFF. As DNA, the CDR3 is TGTGCCAGCAGTTACTCGGCCCAGCGGGCGAACACCGGGGAGCTGTTTTTT.

At least ten counts were recorded for this clonotype. The chain couples TRBV12-3 or TRBV12-4 to TRBJ2-7; D is perhaps TRBD1 (5 bases). CDR3 length: 13 residues. V gave up 6 bases and J gave up 6 bases, with 15 bases separating them. The CDR3 is CASSILRVSEQYF. CDR3 DNA: TGTGCCAGCAGCATTCTCAGGGTCAGCGAGCAGTACTTC.

This clonotype was detected ten times or more. The chain uses TRBV5-1 and TRBJ2-7; D remains ambiguous. This CDR3 has 13 residues. From germline, CDR1 is SGHRS and CDR2 YFSETQ. Trimming shortened V by 4 bases and J by 0 bases, and 8 bases separated the two germline ends. CDR3 residues: CASSVESSYEQYF. In nucleotides, the CDR3 is TGCGCCAGCAGCGTCGAGAGCTCCTACGAGCAGTACTTC. The full variable domain, in which reference TRBV5-1 and TRBJ2-7 provide the parts outside the CDR3, is KAGVTQTPRYLIKTRGQQVTLSCSPISGHRSVSWYQQTPGQGLQFLFEYFSETQRNKGNFPGRFSGRQFSNSRSEMNVSTLELGDSALYLCASSVESSYEQYFGPGTRLTVT.

This clonotype was found once. The rearrangement joins TRBV27 to TRBJ2-5; 10 bases fit TRBD2. This CDR3 has 16 residues. J gave up 1 base and V 5 bases, and 7 bases lay outside the gene matches. Germline lookup yields CDR1 MNHEY and CDR2 SMNVEV (reference sequence). This CDR3 reads CASSPRTSGIQETQYF. DNA of the CDR3: TGTGCCAGCAGTCCAAGGACTAGCGGAATCCAAGAGACCCAGTACTTC.

This clonotype has just a few counts. This chain joins TRBV13 and TRBJ2-5; D possibly matches TRBD1 or TRBD2 (6 bases each). Germline V gene data show CDR1 as PRHDT and CDR2 as FYEKMQ (reference sequence). V lost 5 bases, J lost 1 base, and 17 bases lay in between. This CDR3 comprises 16 residues. Here the CDR3 reads CASSPGGGIRQETQYF. Here the CDR3 DNA reads TGTGCCAGCAGCCCTGGGGGCGGGATCCGCCAAGAGACCCAGTACTTC. The full variable domain, completed using reference TRBV13 and TRBJ2-5, is AAGVIQSPRHLIKEKRETATLKCYPIPRHDTVYWYQQGPGQDPQFLISFYEKMQSDKGSIPDRFSAQQFSDYHSELNMSSLELGDSALYFCASSPGGGIRQETQYFGPGTRLLVL.

The gene calls are TRBV24-1 and TRBJ2-2; tentatively, D is TRBD2 (6 bases). The ends were cut back, 2 bases at V and 5 bases at J, with 17 bases in the middle. Germline V gives CDR1 KGHDR, CDR2 SFDVKD. The CDR3 length is 17 residues. The CDR3 sequence is CATSDSHPGLTTGELFF. In nucleotides, the CDR3 is TGTGCCACCAGTGATTCTCACCCGGGACTCACTACCGGGGAGCTGTTTTTT.

There are many counts of this clonotype. The rearrangement links TRBV10-2 to TRBJ1-5; D possibly corresponds to TRBD1 (5 bases). The V gene lost 6 bases and the J gene lost 4 bases, with 13 bases spanning the gap. Germline lookup yields CDR1 WSHSY and CDR2 SAAADI. The CDR3 has 14 amino acids. The CDR3 reads CASRETVDNQPQHF. For the CDR3, the DNA is TGCGCCAGCAGAGAGACAGTAGATAATCAGCCCCAGCATTTT.

This clonotype occurred many times. The rearrangement joins TRBV2 to TRBJ2-2, with 8 nucleotides matching TRBD1. The CDR3 is made up of 12 amino acids. Germline trimming cut 8 bases from V and 9 bases from J; bases unmatched to any gene: 5. Looked up from germline, CDR1 is SNHLY and CDR2 is FYNNEI. The CDR3 region has the DNA TGTGCCAGCTGGACAGGGTCGAGGGAGCTGTTTTTT. Translating gives CASWTGSRELFF. Filled out from reference TRBV2 and TRBJ2-2, the complete variable domain reads EPEVTQTPSHQVTQMGQEVILRCVPISNHLYFYWYRQILGQKVEFLVSFYNNEISEKSEIFDDQFSVERPDGSNFTLKIRSTKLEDSAMYFCASWTGSRELFFGEGSRLTVL.

The rearrangement links TRBV6-1 to TRBJ2-7; D is unclear. The CDR3 contains 14 residues. The ends were cut back, 8 bases at V and 0 bases at J, with 14 bases in the middle. In germline, CDR1 is MNHNS, CDR2 SASEGT. CDR3: CASLRQTSSYEQYF. The CDR3 bases are TGTGCCAGCCTCCGGCAGACGAGCTCCTACGAGCAGTACTTC.

There are many counts of this clonotype. V and J are TRBV11-2 and TRBJ1-3; D ambiguous. The CDR3 covers 15 residues. Trimming pared 5 bases from V and 5 bases from J, leaving 16 bases between. Germline CDR1 SGHAT, CDR2 FQNNGV. CDR3 bases: TGTGCCAGCAGCCGATGGGAGACGAACAGAAACACCATATATTTT. Translating it yields CASSRWETNRNTIYF.

This clonotype appeared many times. The chain joins TRBV6-1 to TRBJ1-4; 7 bases agree with TRBD1. V was clipped by 11 bases and J by 8 bases; unmatched bases: 11. This CDR3 is 13 amino acids long. The germline CDR1 and CDR2 sequences are MNHNS and SASEGT. The CDR3 protein is CAGNEGAREKLFF. CDR3 bases: TGTGCCGGGAATGAGGGGGCGAGGGAAAAACTGTTTTTT.

To note about this clonotype: A much larger clone differs by one base, so this may be a read error. V and J are TRBV30 and TRBJ2-7, with TRBD2 identical over 8 bases. CDR1 is GTSNPN, CDR2 SVGIG, per germline (reference sequence). The CDR3 totals 13 residues. V shed 3 bases, J shed 9 bases, and the junction held 10 bases outside the gene matches. The CDR3 region is CAWREAGVGVQYF. Written as DNA, the CDR3 is TGTGCCTGGAGAGAAGCGGGAGTTGGCGTGCAGTACTTC. Filled out from reference TRBV30 and TRBJ2-7, the complete variable domain reads SQTIHQWPATLVQPVGSPLSLECTVEGTSNPNLYWYRQAAGRGLQLLFYSVGIGQISSEVPQNLSASRPQDRQFILSSKKLLLSDSGFYLCAWREAGVGVQYFGPGTRLTVT.

This clonotype has a count of ten or more. This chain links TRBV18 with TRBJ2-7; D may be TRBD1 (5 bases). This CDR3 has 15 amino acids. Per germline, CDR1 KGHSH and CDR2 LQKENI. Trimming took 5 bases from V and 2 from J, leaving 16 bases between them. CDR3 region: CASSDASDRPYEQYF. The CDR3 bases are TGTGCCAGCTCAGATGCAAGCGACAGACCCTACGAGCAGTACTTC.

The count of this clonotype is one. The chain is built from TRBV3-1 and TRBJ1-6; TRBD1 aligns across 7 bases. V shed 4 bases and J 6 bases; nucleotides not matched to a gene: 9. Germline V gene lookup returns CDR1 LGHDT and CDR2 YNNKEL (reference sequence). This CDR3 is 16 amino acids long. The CDR3 DNA sequence: TGTGCCAGCAGCCCCCTTCAGGGGGTTAGTAATTCACCCCTCCACTTT. This codes for CASSPLQGVSNSPLHF.

The V call is TRBV19, the J call TRBJ2-1, with 11 bases lining up with TRBD2. The CDR3 consists of 18 residues. Germline CDR1 reads LNHDA; CDR2 reads SQIVND (reference sequence). V was pared by 0 bases and J by 10 bases, with 14 bases of the junction left unmatched. The CDR3 spells CASSIDPLAGGLLGEQFF. For the CDR3, the DNA is TGTGCCAGTAGTATAGACCCCTTAGCGGGGGGGCTGTTAGGAGAGCAGTTCTTC.

This clonotype showed up many times. The J gene is TRBJ1-2, the V gene TRBV2, with D possibly being TRBD1 (6 bases). This CDR3 has 17 amino acids. V lost 4 bases and J lost 6, with 24 bases in between. Germline CDR1 SNHLY, CDR2 FYNNEI. CDR3 nucleotides: TGTGCCAGCAGTGTTTCGATGGCTAAAGAGGGGACAAATGGCTACACCTTC. Its translation: CASSVSMAKEGTNGYTF.

This clonotype was seen only a few times. V gene TRBV29-1 combines with J gene TRBJ2-7; the D is unclear. Germline V gene data show CDR1 as SQVTM and CDR2 as ANQGSEA. The ends were cut back, 6 bases at V and 4 bases at J, with 13 bases in the middle. This CDR3 spans 12 amino acids. The CDR3 reads CSVKVPGYEQYF. The CDR3 DNA is TGCAGCGTGAAAGTCCCTGGGTACGAGCAGTACTTC.

The chain links TRBV5-6 to TRBJ1-2, with no clear D. Germline V gene data show CDR1 as SGHDT and CDR2 as YYEEEE. The CDR3 has 13 amino acids. V lost 6 bases, J lost 0 bases, and 9 bases lay in between. CDR3 in DNA: TGTGCCAGCACCACAGTAACTAACTATGGCTACACCTTC. It yields the protein CASTTVTNYGYTF. The whole variable domain, filled in from reference TRBV5-6 and TRBJ1-2, reads DAGVTQSPTHLIKTRGQQVTLRCSPKSGHDTVSWYQQALGQGPQFIFQYYEEEERQRGNFPDRFSGHQFPNYSSELNVNALLLGDSALYLCASTTVTNYGYTFGSGTRLTVV.

In regard to this clonotype: The junction and the germline gene differ at one end; a read error may be behind it. The chain is built from TRBV15 and TRBJ2-7; weak D call: TRBD2 (6 bases). The CDR3 has 20 residues. CDR1 LNHNV and CDR2 YYDKDF come from the germline V gene (reference sequence). The CDR3 bases are TGTGCCACCAGCGGTCAGGACTACCCGCCCCACAGGCCACCGGATCACGAGCATTACTTC. The encoded protein is CATSGQDYPPHRPPDHEHYF.

This clonotype occurred a few times. This sequence joins TRBV4-2 and TRBJ2-2; 10 positions match TRBD2. With V trimmed by 1 base and J by 2 bases, 4 bases remained unmatched. The CDR3 loop spans 17 amino acids. Germline CDR1 LGHNA, CDR2 YNFKEQ. The CDR3 bases are TGTGCCAGCAGCCAAGTGAGGACTAGCGGAAACACCGGGGAGCTGTTTTTT. As protein: CASSQVRTSGNTGELFF.

The chain employs TRBV29-1 and TRBJ2-7, with 15 bases matching TRBD2. Germline V gives CDR1 SQVTM, CDR2 ANQGSEA. This CDR3 has 17 residues. Trimming at V came to 1 base and at J to 2 bases, leaving 6 bases not matched to a gene. This chain's CDR3 is CSVEGGTSGGPPYEQYF. CDR3 DNA: TGCAGCGTTGAAGGAGGGACTAGCGGGGGGCCGCCCTACGAGCAGTACTTC.

The sample holds many counts of this clonotype. The chain carries TRBV10-3 and TRBJ1-5, with D maybe TRBD1 (6 bases). This CDR3 is 15 amino acids long. Germline V CDR1 and CDR2: ENHRY, SYGVKD. V lost 6 bases and J 3 bases, leaving 15 bases between the germline ends. The CDR3: CAIRASGHDNQPQHF. The CDR3 DNA sequence: TGTGCCATCAGGGCCTCGGGACACGACAATCAGCCCCAGCATTTT.